This TCR beta chain is from a study of CD8+CD57+ T cells in acquired aplastic anemia. This clonotype occurred many times. CDR3 length: 12 residues. V was clipped by 11 bases and J by 4 bases, with 15 bases between them. The germline V gene encodes CDR1 SNHLY and CDR2 FYNNEI. Whoever was chosen for sequencing had shown CD8+CD57+ cell expansion by flow cytometry. When blood sampling took place, the patients had received no therapy. CDR3 and TCR beta VDJ profiling relied on genomic DNA as the template. In TCRdb, the reads were re-called with MiXCR into one record per CDR3 protein. Of hundreds of thousands of distinct CDR3 sequences in the sample, around a third were seen once.

Sequencing was performed on sorted CD4+, CD8+, or CD8+CD57+ T cells (not recorded which) from PBMCs. This receptor was taken from a human donor with aplastic anemia. The chain employs TRBV2 and TRBJ2-7; TRBD1 is a possible D gene (6 bases). The CDR3 coding sequence is TGTGCCGGGGGCGCTGAGACTTACGAGCAGTACTTC. Translated: CAGGAETYEQYF.